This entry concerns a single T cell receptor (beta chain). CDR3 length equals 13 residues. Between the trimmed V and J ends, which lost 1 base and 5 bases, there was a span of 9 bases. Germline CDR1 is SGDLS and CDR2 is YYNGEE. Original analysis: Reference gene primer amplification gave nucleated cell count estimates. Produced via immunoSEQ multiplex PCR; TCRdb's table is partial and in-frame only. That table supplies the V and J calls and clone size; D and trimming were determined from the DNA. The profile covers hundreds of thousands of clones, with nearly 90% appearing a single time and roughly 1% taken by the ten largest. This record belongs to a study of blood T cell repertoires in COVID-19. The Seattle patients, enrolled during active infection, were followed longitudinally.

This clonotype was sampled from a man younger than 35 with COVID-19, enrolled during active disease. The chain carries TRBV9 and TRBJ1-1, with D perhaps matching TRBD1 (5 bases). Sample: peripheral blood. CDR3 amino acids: CASSVFGGTEAFF. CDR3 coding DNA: TGTGCCAGCAGCGTATTCGGGGGTACTGAAGCTTTCTTT.